Below, 7 T cell receptor beta chains from the same sample are listed, as sequenced in a study of T cell repertoires in cytomegalovirus infection. These TCRs are of unknown antigen specificity. MiXCR, run by TCRdb on the reads, gives a single entry per CDR3 protein. The data show about 89,000 distinct CDR3 sequences, with over 25% seen just once and 71% held by the top ten. This sample comprised CD8+ T cells from cultured PBMCs, obtained from culture after CMV antigen stimulation. All receptors come from a human donor in good health (CMV status not recorded). Some clones in this sample may be carry-over from other donors' samples.

This clonotype was detected only a few times. V is TRBV30 and J is TRBJ1-1, with TRBD1 identical over 7 bases. The CDR3 totals 15 residues. Germline loops: CDR1 GTSNPN, CDR2 SVGIG (reference sequence). Trimming at V came to 2 bases and at J to 1 base, leaving 7 bases not matched to a gene. Here the CDR3 reads CAWSNRGLPNTEAFF. For the CDR3, the DNA is TGTGCCTGGAGTAACAGGGGTCTTCCGAACACTGAAGCTTTCTTT.

This sequence joins TRBV11-2 and TRBJ1-1; TRBD1 is a possible D gene (5 bases). The germline V gene has CDR1 SGHAT and CDR2 FQNNGV. The V end lost 5 bases, the J end lost 1 base, and 14 bases lay between the germline ends. The CDR3 is 15 amino acids. The CDR3: CASSRDGGSNTEAFF. Written as DNA, the CDR3 is TGTGCCAGCAGCCGTGATGGGGGGTCGAACACTGAAGCTTTCTTT.

This clonotype was observed many times. V usage is TRBV2 and J usage is TRBJ2-1; no clear D. The germline V gene has CDR1 SNHLY and CDR2 FYNNEI. The V gene lost 7 bases and the J gene lost 6 bases, with 16 bases spanning the gap. The length of the CDR3 is 14 residues. Written as DNA, the CDR3 is TGTGCCAGCACCTCTGAGCGATGGAGCAATGAGCAGTTCTTC. This encodes CASTSERWSNEQFF.

This clonotype came up a few times. The CDR3 loop reads CASSSGTGNPTNEKLFF. The CDR3 DNA sequence: TGTGCCAGCAGTTCCGGGACAGGGAACCCAACTAATGAAAAACTGTTTTTT. The rearrangement links TRBV2 to TRBJ1-4; 9 bases match TRBD1. Unmatched junction bases numbered 7, after V lost 5 bases and J lost 0 bases. Germline CDR1 reads SNHLY; CDR2 reads FYNNEI. This CDR3 contains 17 residues. The full variable domain, completed using reference TRBV2 and TRBJ1-4, is EPEVTQTPSHQVTQMGQEVILRCVPISNHLYFYWYRQILGQKVEFLVSFYNNEISEKSEIFDDQFSVERPDGSNFTLKIRSTKLEDSAMYFCASSSGTGNPTNEKLFFGSGTQLSVL.

V is TRBV3-1 and J is TRBJ2-5; 7 bases match TRBD1. This CDR3 is 15 amino acids long. The ends lost 0 bases at V and 2 bases at J; junction bases unmatched: 3. Germline CDR1 reads LGHDT; CDR2 reads YNNKEL (reference sequence). The chain's CDR3 is CASSQDGDRQETQYF. The CDR3, as DNA: TGTGCCAGCAGCCAAGATGGGGACAGACAAGAGACCCAGTACTTC.

This sequence joins TRBV19 and TRBJ2-2, with TRBD2 as a possible D gene (6 bases). Between the trimmed V and J ends, which lost 10 bases and 3 bases, there was a span of 24 bases. Germline V gives CDR1 LNHDA, CDR2 SQIVND (reference sequence). This CDR3 contains 17 residues. The CDR3 loop is CATTHWGTGIDTGELFF. For the CDR3, the DNA is TGTGCCACCACGCACTGGGGGACTGGAATTGACACCGGGGAGCTGTTTTTT.

The genes are TRBV5-1 and TRBJ2-5; 9 nucleotides line up with TRBD2. Germline V gene data show CDR1 as SGHRS and CDR2 as YFSETQ. The ends lost 3 bases at V and 2 bases at J; junction bases unmatched: 5. The CDR3 extends over 15 amino acids. Here the CDR3 reads CASSWASGDQETQYF. The CDR3 DNA sequence: TGCGCCAGCAGCTGGGCTAGCGGGGATCAAGAGACCCAGTACTTC.